One sample yielded the 15 T cell receptor beta chains listed below, sequenced in a study of cytomegalovirus exposure and HLA in healthy donors. 13 Jbeta primers and 60 Vbeta primers were used for the PCR. The method was immunoSEQ multiplex PCR; TCRdb's version includes in-frame clones alone and lacks a portion of them. Here the sample spans approximately 150,000 clones, approximately 76% being singletons. The sample comprised PBMCs. The receptors here all came from a woman aged 18-29 years in good health and CMV-seropositive.

V is TRBV6-1 and J is TRBJ1-1; D is undetermined. V lost 0 bases and J 3 bases, leaving 17 bases between the germline ends. CDR3 length equals 17 residues. Germline CDR1 and CDR2: MNHNS and SASEGT. The CDR3 DNA reads TGTGCCAGCAGTGAAGCGCTGGTGAGGAGTTGGGACACTGAAGCTTTCTTT. Its protein product is CASSEALVRSWDTEAFF.

This chain joins TRBV7-6 and TRBJ1-6; tentatively, D is TRBD1 (6 bases). There are 18 residues in the CDR3. Trimming shortened V by 1 base and J by 0 bases, and 13 bases separated the two germline ends. Germline V gene sequence: CDR1 SGHVS, CDR2 FNYEAQ. CDR3 in DNA: TGTGCCAGCAGCTTAGGGGGACATCTGAGCTCCTATAATTCACCCCTCCACTTT. Translation: CASSLGGHLSSYNSPLHF.

The DNA for the CDR3 is TGTGCCAGCATCGGACAGAATTACGAGCAGTACTTC. It codes for CASIGQNYEQYF. The chain is built from TRBV5-6 and TRBJ2-7, with D tentatively TRBD1 (6 bases). This CDR3 spans 12 amino acids. The V end lost 6 bases, the J end lost 4 bases, and 11 bases lay between the germline ends. CDR1 and CDR2 from the germline V gene are SGHDT and YYEEEE.

The rearrangement links TRBV7-9 to TRBJ1-1; 7 positions agree with TRBD1. Germline CDR1 and CDR2: SEHNR and FQNEAQ (reference sequence). V dropped 2 bases and J dropped 3; count of bases not matched to a gene: 3. The CDR3 is 14 residues long. CDR3 nucleotide sequence: TGTGCCAGCAGCTTAAAGGGGGCCTACACTGAAGCTTTCTTT. This translates into CASSLKGAYTEAFF.

The gene calls are TRBV7-8 and TRBJ1-5; the D gene is possibly TRBD1 (6 bases). Trimming pared 1 base from V and 0 bases from J, leaving 19 bases between. The CDR3 length is 19 residues. Germline V lookup: CDR1 SGHVS, CDR2 FQNEAQ. The CDR3 protein is CASSLVGQGLPNSNQPQHF. The CDR3 DNA reads TGTGCCAGCAGCTTAGTTGGTCAGGGGCTCCCAAATAGCAATCAGCCCCAGCATTTT.

This clone was detected only a few times. The V gene is TRBV5-1, the J gene TRBJ2-3, with 10 bases identical to TRBD2. The CDR3 is 15 residues long. Trimming took 3 bases from V and 5 from J; bases not matched to a gene: 6. Looked up from germline, CDR1 is SGHRS and CDR2 is YFSETQ. In DNA form, the CDR3 reads TGCGCCAGCAGCTCGCTAGCGGGGGAGGGAGATACGCAGTATTTT. Translated: CASSSLAGEGDTQYF. Filled out from reference TRBV5-1 and TRBJ2-3, the complete variable domain reads KAGVTQTPRYLIKTRGQQVTLSCSPISGHRSVSWYQQTPGQGLQFLFEYFSETQRNKGNFPGRFSGRQFSNSRSEMNVSTLELGDSALYLCASSSLAGEGDTQYFGPGTRLTVL.

The chain couples TRBV6-1 to TRBJ2-5; tentative D call: TRBD1 (6 bases). Germline lookup yields CDR1 MNHNS and CDR2 SASEGT. V was pared by 5 bases and J by 7 bases, with 14 bases between. The CDR3 runs to 13 residues. The chain's CDR3 is CASSPTGMGTQYF. The CDR3 DNA sequence: TGTGCCAGCAGTCCAACAGGGATGGGGACCCAGTACTTC.

Regarding this clone: At one boundary the junction diverges from the germline segment, which might be a read error. V gene TRBV28 combines with J gene TRBJ1-5; D possibly corresponds to TRBD1 (6 bases). CDR1 is MDHEN and CDR2 is SYDVKM in the germline V gene. The CDR3 totals 12 residues. The CDR3 reads CASSSVRGINIF. The CDR3 DNA sequence: TGTGCCAGCAGTTCGGTCAGGGGAATTAATATCTTT.

V is TRBV6-1 and J is TRBJ2-1; 12 bases agree with TRBD2. CDR1 and CDR2 (germline): MNHNS, SASEGT. The V gene end was trimmed by 7 bases and the J gene end by 3 bases; junction bases not matched to a gene: 4. This CDR3 is built from 15 residues. The CDR3 region is CASTGLAGIYNEQFF. In nucleotides, the CDR3 is TGTGCCAGCACAGGACTAGCGGGGATCTACAATGAGCAGTTCTTC.

J is TRBJ1-5 and V is TRBV28; the match to TRBD1 covers 10 bases. V dropped 3 bases and J dropped 5; count of bases not matched to a gene: 4. This CDR3 has 15 amino acids. Looked up from germline, CDR1 is MDHEN and CDR2 is SYDVKM. Here the CDR3 reads CASSLWDRGYQPQHF. CDR3 coding DNA: TGTGCCAGCAGTTTGTGGGACAGGGGATATCAGCCCCAGCATTTT.

The chain combines TRBV19 with TRBJ1-2, with 9 positions matching TRBD1. From germline, CDR1 is LNHDA and CDR2 SQIVND (reference sequence). The CDR3 length is 14 residues. The V and J ends lost 2 bases and 5 bases, in that order; junction bases with no gene match: 3. The CDR3 reads CASSIQGTGYGYTF. For the CDR3, the DNA is TGTGCCAGTAGTATACAGGGGACAGGGTATGGCTACACCTTC.

The rearrangement links TRBV11-3 to TRBJ2-5, with a weak D call TRBD1 (6 bases). Germline V gene data show CDR1 as SGHNT and CDR2 as YENEEA. The CDR3 length is 15 residues. V was cut by 1 base and J by 4 bases, with 13 bases left in between. CDR3 amino acids: CASSLGWDTRETQYF. CDR3 DNA: TGTGCCAGCAGCTTAGGTTGGGACACTCGAGAGACCCAGTACTTC. Drawing the rest from reference TRBV11-3 and TRBJ2-5, the complete variable domain is EAGVVQSPRYKIIEKKQPVAFWCNPISGHNTLYWYLQNLGQGPELLIRYENEEAVDDSQLPKDRFSAERLKGVDSTLKIQPAELGDSAVYLCASSLGWDTRETQYFGPGTRLLVL.

In this sample, this clone turned up once. The chain links TRBV2 to TRBJ1-4; TRBD1 matches at 8 bases. This CDR3 comprises 14 residues. V shed 5 bases and J 4 bases; nucleotides not matched to a gene: 3. CDR1 is SNHLY and CDR2 is FYNNEI in the germline V gene. The CDR3 nucleotides are TGTGCCAGCAGTTACAGGGGGAATAATGAAAAACTGTTTTTT. Translation: CASSYRGNNEKLFF.

The V gene is TRBV2, the J gene TRBJ2-3, with TRBD2 identical over 8 bases. CDR1 is SNHLY and CDR2 is FYNNEI in the germline V gene. With V trimmed by 3 bases and J by 2 bases, 4 bases remained unmatched. There are 15 residues in the CDR3. Written as DNA, the CDR3 is TGTGCCAGCAGTGACGTAGCGGGGCTCACAGATACGCAGTATTTT. The encoded protein is CASSDVAGLTDTQYF.

The J gene is TRBJ1-1, the V gene TRBV13, with D unresolved. Germline CDR1 and CDR2: PRHDT and FYEKMQ (reference sequence). V lost 2 bases, J lost 8 bases, and 9 bases lay in between. The CDR3 length is 12 residues. The CDR3: CASSLTAGEAFF. DNA of the CDR3: TGTGCCAGCAGCTTAACGGCGGGAGAAGCTTTCTTT.